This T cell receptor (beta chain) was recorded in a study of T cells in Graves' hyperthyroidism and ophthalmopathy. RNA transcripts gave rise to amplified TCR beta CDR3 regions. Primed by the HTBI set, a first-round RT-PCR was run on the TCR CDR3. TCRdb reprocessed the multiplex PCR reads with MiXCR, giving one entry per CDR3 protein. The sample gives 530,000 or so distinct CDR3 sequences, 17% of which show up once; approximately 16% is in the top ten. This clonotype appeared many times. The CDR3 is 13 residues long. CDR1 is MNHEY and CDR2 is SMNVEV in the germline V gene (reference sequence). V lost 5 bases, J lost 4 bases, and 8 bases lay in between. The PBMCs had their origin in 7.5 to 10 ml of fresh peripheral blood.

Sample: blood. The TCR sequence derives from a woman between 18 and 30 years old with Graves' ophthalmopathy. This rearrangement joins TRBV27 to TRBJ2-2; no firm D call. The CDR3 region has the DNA TGTGCCAGCAGTATAAGGGTCACCGGGGAGCTGTTTTTT. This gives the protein CASSIRVTGELFF.